One and the same sample provided the 12 T cell receptor beta chains below, sequenced in a study of T cell responses to AZD1222 COVID-19 vaccine listed by TCRdb under 2021. The intended sense of this specimen's time point label: about 28 days (+/-7) after the second vaccine dose. This specimen's treatment or condition label, per the study, means: meningococcal conjugate vaccine given as trial control. Libraries were made using the immunoSEQ multiplex PCR assay. TCRdb retrieved this table from immuneACCESS and kept in-frame rearrangements only. Not all clones are present; in checked studies, unresolved V genes account for under half, and no reason is known for the remainder. The sample table contains some 150,000 clones; only one count was recorded for approximately 85% of them. 5% to 6.5% of the sample comes from the top ten. The sample was peripheral blood, taken 28 days after the second dose of the MenACWY control vaccine. These TCRs come from an adult who received the MenACWY meningococcal vaccine as a control.

The V gene is TRBV3-1 (or the pseudogene TRBV3-2), the J gene TRBJ1-6; 8 positions match TRBD1. Per germline, CDR1 LGHDT and CDR2 YNNKEL (reference sequence). There are 14 residues in the CDR3. V shed 4 bases, J shed 8 bases, and the junction held 4 bases outside the gene matches. In DNA form, the CDR3 reads TGTGCCAGCAGCCGAGGGACAGGTGATTCACCCCTCCACTTT. It is translated as CASSRGTGDSPLHF.

V gene TRBV6-4 combines with J gene TRBJ2-5; D is ambiguous. The CDR3 spans 13 residues. Germline V gives CDR1 MRHNA, CDR2 SNTAGT. Trimming cost V 5 bases and J 7 bases, with 14 bases left between them. The CDR3 nucleotides read TGTGCCAGCAGTCCGGACGGTGTGGGGACCCAGTACTTC. Residues: CASSPDGVGTQYF.

The chain links TRBV9 to TRBJ1-2; D uncertain. The V gene lost 4 bases and the J gene lost 2 bases, with 9 bases spanning the gap. CDR3 size: 13 residues. Germline V gives CDR1 SGDLS, CDR2 YYNGEE. The CDR3 here is CASSRTSNYGYTF. The CDR3 nucleotides are TGTGCCAGCAGCCGGACCAGCAACTATGGCTACACCTTC. Complete variable domain (other parts from reference TRBV9 and TRBJ1-2): DSGVTQTPKHLITATGQRVTLRCSPRSGDLSVYWYQQSLDQGLQFLIQYYNGEERAKGNILERFSAQQFPDLHSELNLSSLELGDSALYFCASSRTSNYGYTFGSGTRLTVV.

The genes are TRBV4-1 and TRBJ1-1, with 10 bases that match TRBD1. Germline loops: CDR1 MGHRA, CDR2 YSYEKL. The V segment lost 4 bases and the J segment 1 base; nucleotides outside the gene matches: 3. The CDR3 length is 15 residues. The CDR3: CASSPRQGANTEAFF. The CDR3 DNA is TGCGCCAGCAGCCCCCGACAGGGGGCGAACACTGAAGCTTTCTTT.

The chain combines TRBV5-1 with TRBJ1-5; D possibly corresponds to TRBD1 (6 bases). The CDR3 is made up of 15 amino acids. Per germline, CDR1 SGHRS and CDR2 YFSETQ. V shed 4 bases and J shed 7 bases, with 18 bases lying between them. DNA of the CDR3: TGCGCCAGCAGCCCCCGGGATAGGGGGGTCCAGCCCCAGCATTTT. It encodes CASSPRDRGVQPQHF.

This chain links TRBV28 with TRBJ1-4; maybe TRBD1 (5 bases). The length of the CDR3 is 17 residues. The germline V and J ends were trimmed by 4 bases and 5 bases, with 20 bases remaining between them. Germline V gene sequence: CDR1 MDHEN, CDR2 SYDVKM. CDR3 amino acids: CASSSYPRGVTNEKLFF. CDR3 DNA sequence: TGTGCCAGCAGTTCCTATCCTCGGGGGGTTACGAATGAAAAACTGTTTTTT.

This sequence joins TRBV6-5 and TRBJ2-1, with TRBD1 matching 9 bases. The CDR3 consists of 15 residues. Germline CDR1 MNHEY, CDR2 SVGAGI. V was pared by 5 bases and J by 5 bases, with 7 bases of the junction left unmatched. This CDR3 is CASSRTGTGHNEQFF. The DNA for the CDR3 is TGTGCCAGCAGTCGAACCGGGACAGGGCACAATGAGCAGTTCTTC.

This chain's CDR3 is CASSFGRLTGQGEQYF. The CDR3 nucleotides are TGTGCCAGCAGTTTTGGAAGACTTACGGGACAGGGTGAGCAGTACTTC. V usage is TRBV27 and J usage is TRBJ2-7, with 9 bases matching TRBD1. The trim removed 3 bases at V and 7 bases at J, leaving 13 bases unmatched. The V gene's germline CDR1 is MNHEY and CDR2 SMNVEV (reference sequence). This CDR3 has 16 residues.

This chain links TRBV6-5 with TRBJ2-5; 11 bases map to TRBD2. CDR1 and CDR2 (germline): MNHEY, SVGAGI. The CDR3 loop spans 14 amino acids. The trim removed 7 bases at V and 3 bases at J, leaving 4 bases unmatched. CDR3 region: CASNIAGGEETQYF. CDR3 DNA: TGTGCCAGCAACATAGCGGGAGGGGAAGAGACCCAGTACTTC.

The V call is TRBV19, the J call TRBJ1-3; 8 nucleotides agree with TRBD1. The V gene's germline CDR1 is LNHDA and CDR2 SQIVND (reference sequence). The CDR3 is 14 residues long. V lost 6 bases to trimming and J lost 2 bases; unmatched junction nucleotides: 3. Written as DNA, the CDR3 is TGTGCCAGTAGGTTACAGGGGGCTGGAAACACCATATATTTT. It specifies CASRLQGAGNTIYF. Full variable domain (rest looked up from reference TRBV19 and TRBJ1-3): DGGITQSPKYLFRKEGQNVTLSCEQNLNHDAMYWYRQDPGQGLRLIYYSQIVNDFQKGDIAEGYSVSREKKESFPLTVTSAQKNPTAFYLCASRLQGAGNTIYFGEGSWLTVV.

This sequence joins TRBV4-3 and TRBJ1-4; the match to TRBD1 covers 9 bases. Looked up from germline, CDR1 is LGHNA and CDR2 is YSLEER. The CDR3 extends over 15 amino acids. Losses at the gene ends were 0 bases for V and 8 bases for J; bases not matched to a gene: 4. The CDR3 bases are TGCGCCAGCAGCCAAGATGGGACAGGGTTGGAAAAACTGTTTTTT. The encoded protein is CASSQDGTGLEKLFF.

This sequence joins TRBV21-1 and TRBJ1-2. TRBV21-1 is recorded as a pseudogene. The CDR3 is made up of 16 amino acids. The CDR3 region is CASSTVADSKNYGYTF. The CDR3 nucleotides are TGTGCCAGCAGCACAGTAGCGGACAGCAAGAACTATGGCTACACCTTC.